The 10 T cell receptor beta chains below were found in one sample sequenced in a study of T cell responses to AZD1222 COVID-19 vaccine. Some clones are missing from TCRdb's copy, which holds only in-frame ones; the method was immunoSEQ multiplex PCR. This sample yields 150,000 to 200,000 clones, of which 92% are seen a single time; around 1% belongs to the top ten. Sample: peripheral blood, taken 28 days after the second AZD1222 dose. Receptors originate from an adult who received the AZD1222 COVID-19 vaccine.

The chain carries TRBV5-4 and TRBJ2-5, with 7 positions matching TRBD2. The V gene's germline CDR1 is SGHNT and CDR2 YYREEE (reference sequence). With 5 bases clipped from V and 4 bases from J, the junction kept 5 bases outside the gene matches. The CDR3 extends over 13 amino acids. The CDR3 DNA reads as TGTGCCAGCAGAGGAGGGGAGGGAGAGACCCAGTACTTC. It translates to CASRGGEGETQYF.

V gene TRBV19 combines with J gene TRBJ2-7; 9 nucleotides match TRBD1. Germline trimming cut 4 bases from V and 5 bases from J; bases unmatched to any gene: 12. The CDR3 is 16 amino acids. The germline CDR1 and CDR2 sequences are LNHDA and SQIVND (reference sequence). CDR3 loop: CASSNSMGTGSHEQYF. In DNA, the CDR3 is TGTGCCAGTAGTAACTCAATGGGGACAGGGTCCCACGAGCAGTACTTC.

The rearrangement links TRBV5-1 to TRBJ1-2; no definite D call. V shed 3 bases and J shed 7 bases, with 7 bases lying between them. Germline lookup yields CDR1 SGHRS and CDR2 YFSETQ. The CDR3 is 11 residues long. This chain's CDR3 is CASSSGPGYTF. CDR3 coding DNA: TGCGCCAGCAGCTCCGGACCTGGCTACACCTTC.

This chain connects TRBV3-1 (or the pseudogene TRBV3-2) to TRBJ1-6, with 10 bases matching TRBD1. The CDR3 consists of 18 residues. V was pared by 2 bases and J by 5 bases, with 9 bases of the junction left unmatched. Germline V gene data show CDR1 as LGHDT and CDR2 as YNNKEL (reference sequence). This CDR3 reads CASSQHTTGGFNNSPLHF. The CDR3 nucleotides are TGTGCCAGCAGCCAACATACGACAGGGGGCTTCAATAATTCACCCCTCCACTTT.

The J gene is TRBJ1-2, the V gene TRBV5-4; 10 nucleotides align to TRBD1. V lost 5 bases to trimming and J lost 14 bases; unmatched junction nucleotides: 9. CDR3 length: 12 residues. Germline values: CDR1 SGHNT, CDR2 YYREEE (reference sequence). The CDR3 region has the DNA TGTGCCAGCAGACAGGGACAGGGGTATGGGACCTTC. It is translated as CASRQGQGYGTF.

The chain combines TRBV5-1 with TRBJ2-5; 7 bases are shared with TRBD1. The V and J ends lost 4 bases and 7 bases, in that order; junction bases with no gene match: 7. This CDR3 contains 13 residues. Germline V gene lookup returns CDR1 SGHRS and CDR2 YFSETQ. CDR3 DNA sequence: TGCGCCAGCAGCCGAGACAGGGTCGCGACCCAGTACTTC. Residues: CASSRDRVATQYF.

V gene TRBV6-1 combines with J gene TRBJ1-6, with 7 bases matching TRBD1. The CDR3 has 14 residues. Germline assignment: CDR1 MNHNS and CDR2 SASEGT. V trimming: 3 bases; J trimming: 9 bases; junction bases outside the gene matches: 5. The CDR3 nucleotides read TGTGCCAGCAGTGACCGCCGGACAGGTTCACCCCTCCACTTT. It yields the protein CASSDRRTGSPLHF.

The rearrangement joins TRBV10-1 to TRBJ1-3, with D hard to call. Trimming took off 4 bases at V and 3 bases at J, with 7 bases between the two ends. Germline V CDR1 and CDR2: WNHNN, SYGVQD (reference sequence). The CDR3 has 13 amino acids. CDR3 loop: CASSAQDGNTIYF. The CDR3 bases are TGCGCCAGCAGTGCACAAGATGGAAACACCATATATTTT.

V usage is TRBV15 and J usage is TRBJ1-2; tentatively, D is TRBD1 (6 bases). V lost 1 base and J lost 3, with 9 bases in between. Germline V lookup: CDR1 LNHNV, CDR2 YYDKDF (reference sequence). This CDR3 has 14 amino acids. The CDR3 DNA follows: TGTGCCACCAGCAGAGCAGGGGATTACTATGGCTACACCTTC. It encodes CATSRAGDYYGYTF.

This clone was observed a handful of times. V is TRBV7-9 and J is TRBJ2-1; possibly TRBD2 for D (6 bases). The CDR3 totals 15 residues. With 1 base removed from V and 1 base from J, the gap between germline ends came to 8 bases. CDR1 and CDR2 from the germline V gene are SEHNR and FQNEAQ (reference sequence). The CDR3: CASSLGLGSYNEQFF. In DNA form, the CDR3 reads TGTGCCAGCAGCTTAGGACTAGGGTCCTACAATGAGCAGTTCTTC.